This T cell receptor (beta chain) was captured by sequencing in a study of blood T cells in healthy people across ages. Whole-study results and caveats: Naive T cell percentage showed a strong correlation with the diversity of TCR beta.

Primers used in a second PCR of roughly 6 to 12 cycles were a sample-barcoded 5' primer and a J-beta primer mix. Tags on each cDNA molecule came from a template-switch adaptor with 12 random nucleotides. From the 5' RACE reads, TCRdb called clonotypes with MiXCR, one entry per CDR3 protein. The table lists about 1 million distinct CDR3 sequences, less than 25% of them singletons, with 0.65% to 0.95% in the top ten. Every participating donor contributed roughly 9.6 milliliters of peripheral blood through a draw. This clonotype was seen a few times. Its specificity is not known. Looked up from germline, CDR1 is SGHRS and CDR2 is YFSETQ. The CDR3 sequence is 14 residues long. In addition, the sample was reused for a study of T cells of mothers and their children.

The TCR originated in a girl aged 2-10 years in good health. The chain employs TRBV5-1 and TRBJ2-1; 8 bases line up with TRBD1. The J call may be mistaken, given a closer DNA end match to TRBJ2-5. Specimen: blood. The CDR3: CASSSTDRVETQYF. The CDR3 nucleotides read TGCGCCAGCAGCTCCACGGACAGGGTAGAAACCCAGTACTTC.